This record concerns one TCR beta chain sequence. What it recognizes is unknown. Then a second PCR, running roughly 7 to 11 cycles, was carried out with a sample-barcoded 5' primer and a J-beta primer mix. Any given sample supplied a minimum of 3 million CDR3-containing paired-end reads. TCRdb used MiXCR to reprocess the 5' RACE reads, holding one entry per CDR3 protein. The sample comprises 750,000 to 1,000,000 distinct CDR3 sequences, 25% to 30% of which are singletons, and 10% to 13% rests with the top ten. The data were obtained in a study of blood T cells in healthy people across ages. Overall study findings and caveats: The recorded TCR beta diversity per million T cells decreased in a roughly linear manner with age.

This CDR3 is built from 16 residues. The sample was also linked to a second study, of T cells of mothers and their children. That work states: Three mothers and their six children, all healthy Caucasians, donated. A second PCR was performed with the M1S primer. This primer added sample barcodes and 2-4 random nucleotides.

V gene TRBV12-3 or TRBV12-4 combines with J gene TRBJ2-5; 9 nucleotides agree with TRBD2. The J call is doubtful: the DNA matches TRBJ2-7 better. The sample consisted of blood. This TCR came from a woman aged 40 to 50 in good health. CDR3 sequence reads: CASSPPATAGGYEQYF. The CDR3, as DNA: TGTGCCAGCAGTCCCCCGGCAACAGCGGGGGGATACGAGCAGTACTTC.